The 18 T cell receptor beta chains in this list originate from one sample, sequenced in a study of siplizumab effects on memory and regulatory T cells (dated by TCRdb to between 2018 and 2020). The library was generated by the immunoSEQ multiplex PCR assay. What TCRdb holds here is the immuneACCESS table cut down to in-frame rearrangements. Part of the clones is not present; checked against another copy, under half of the missing clones reflect an unresolved V gene, and the others are unexplained. The sample profile shows about 87,000 clones; about 93% of them were found once. Clones ranked in the top ten supply around 0.33% of the sample. Input material: non-Treg CD4+ T cells sorted from blood. The cell subset or site label of this sample denotes: FACS-sorted unstimulated CD4+ non-regulatory T cells. Source of these receptors: a human donor in good health.

The genes are TRBV9 and TRBJ2-1; 12 nucleotides line up with TRBD2. This CDR3 contains 16 residues. V gave up 0 bases and J gave up 10 bases; unmatched junction bases: 8. The germline CDR1 and CDR2 sequences are SGDLS and YYNGEE. Written as DNA, the CDR3 is TGTGCCAGCAGCGTAGGCGCTAGCGGGGGGGCCGAGGAGCAGTTCTTC. It is translated as CASSVGASGGAEEQFF.

The chain carries TRBV27 and TRBJ1-5, with D maybe TRBD1 (5 bases). V lost 1 base, J lost 3 bases, and 13 bases lay in between. Germline CDR1 MNHEY, CDR2 SMNVEV (reference sequence). This CDR3 region has 16 residues. CDR3 bases: TGTGCCAGCAGTTTATGGGGCGGAAAGAACAATCAGCCCCAGCATTTT. This translates into CASSLWGGKNNQPQHF.

V and J are TRBV7-9 and TRBJ2-4; TRBD1 matches 9 bases. CDR1 SEHNR and CDR2 FQNEAQ come from the germline V gene (reference sequence). V shed 0 bases and J 0 bases; nucleotides not matched to a gene: 3. The CDR3 is 17 residues long. The CDR3 loop is CASSLARDRAAKNIQYF. CDR3 bases: TGTGCCAGCAGCTTAGCCCGGGACAGGGCAGCCAAAAACATTCAGTACTTC.

CDR3 loop: CASSLAGYGTDTQYF. DNA of the CDR3: TGTGCCAGCAGTCTAGCGGGATATGGCACAGATACGCAGTATTTT. The rearrangement uses TRBV5-6 and TRBJ2-3; 9 bases are shared with TRBD2. This CDR3 is built from 15 residues. Germline values: CDR1 SGHDT, CDR2 YYEEEE. The V gene end was trimmed by 5 bases and the J gene end by 1 base; junction bases not matched to a gene: 5.

The chain employs TRBV5-1 and TRBJ2-3, with 8 bases aligning to TRBD2. Germline CDR1 reads SGHRS; CDR2 reads YFSETQ. Trimming at V came to 5 bases and at J to 4 bases, leaving 12 bases not matched to a gene. This CDR3 spans 16 amino acids. CDR3 coding DNA: TGCGCCAGCAGGACCTGGACTAGCATGTACTCAGATACGCAGTATTTT. Its protein product is CASRTWTSMYSDTQYF.

The chain carries TRBV2 and TRBJ1-4; D call uncertain. The CDR3 length is 11 residues. V was shortened by 6 bases and J by 7 bases, with 6 bases between the two germline ends. Germline V lookup: CDR1 SNHLY, CDR2 FYNNEI. The CDR3 bases are TGTGCCAGCAGGTTAAGTGAAAAACTGTTTTTT. It translates to CASRLSEKLFF.

In the case of this clone: This sample also contains other DNA sequences that code for the same CDR3. In DNA form, the CDR3 reads TGCGCCAGCAGCTTGACAGCTAACTATGGCTACACCTTC. Translated, it gives CASSLTANYGYTF. The V call is TRBV5-1, the J call TRBJ1-2; D gene ambiguous. The germline gives CDR1 SGHRS, CDR2 YFSETQ. V lost 1 base and J 0 bases, leaving 4 bases between the germline ends. The CDR3 runs 13 residues.

To note about this clone: Germline is not matched at one junction end, which may reflect a read error. The chain couples TRBV4-2 to TRBJ2-7; 7 bases are shared with TRBD2. The germline V gene has CDR1 LGHNA and CDR2 YNFKEQ. This CDR3 is built from 15 residues. CDR3 DNA sequence: TGTGCCAGCAGACAAGAGGGCGGGAGAACCTACGAGCAGTACTTC. Amino acid sequence: CASRQEGGRTYEQYF.

V usage is TRBV30 and J usage is TRBJ1-5; D is ambiguous. This CDR3 comprises 13 residues. Deletions cut 1 base from V and 7 bases from J, with 11 bases between. Germline assignment: CDR1 GTSNPN and CDR2 SVGIG (reference sequence). The CDR3 sequence is CAWSGQVSQPQHF. The DNA of the CDR3 is TGTGCCTGGAGTGGTCAAGTGTCCCAGCCCCAGCATTTT.

This chain connects TRBV9 to TRBJ2-2; 7 nucleotides match TRBD2. This CDR3 region has 18 residues. Germline loops: CDR1 SGDLS, CDR2 YYNGEE. Germline trimming cut 0 bases from V and 4 bases from J; bases unmatched to any gene: 12. CDR3 nucleotide sequence: TGTGCCAGCAGCGTAGACGCGTGGGGAGGGGCGCTCACCGGGGAGCTGTTTTTT. Its translation: CASSVDAWGGALTGELFF.

This clone occurred once. The V and J genes are TRBV5-1 and TRBJ2-5; D gene ambiguous. V gave up 0 bases and J gave up 1 base, with 4 bases separating them. CDR1 is SGHRS, CDR2 YFSETQ, per germline. The CDR3 contains 13 residues. In DNA, the CDR3 is TGCGCCAGCAGCTTGGTTTCCCAAGAGACCCAGTACTTC. The encoded protein is CASSLVSQETQYF.

Only a few counts were recorded for this clone. This sequence joins TRBV7-9 and TRBJ1-1; D not resolved. V was clipped by 0 bases and J by 11 bases, with 13 bases between them. CDR3 length: 13 amino acids. The germline V gene encodes CDR1 SEHNR and CDR2 FQNEAQ (reference sequence). CDR3 in amino acids: CASSLAMSGRAFF. The CDR3 region has the DNA TGTGCCAGCAGCTTAGCGATGTCGGGAAGGGCTTTCTTT.

The chain has TRBV6-4 and TRBJ1-2; D unclear. Trimming left V 6 bases short and J 2 bases short, with 7 bases between. Germline CDR1 MRHNA, CDR2 SNTAGT. The CDR3 length is 12 residues. The CDR3 nucleotides read TGTGCCAGCAGGGACGGCAACTATGGCTACACCTTC. It codes for CASRDGNYGYTF.

The genes are TRBV4-2 and TRBJ2-3; 8 nucleotides line up with TRBD2. Germline V lookup: CDR1 LGHNA, CDR2 YNFKEQ. Germline trimming cut 1 base from V and 1 base from J; bases unmatched to any gene: 7. This CDR3 is 17 amino acids long. CDR3 in amino acids: CASSQVTSGTRTDTQYF. DNA of the CDR3: TGTGCCAGCAGCCAAGTAACTAGCGGTACGCGCACAGATACGCAGTATTTT.

This sequence joins TRBV10-1 and TRBJ1-5; unclear D gene. V was pared by 0 bases and J by 7 bases, with 4 bases between. The length of the CDR3 is 12 residues. From germline, CDR1 is WNHNN and CDR2 SYGVQD (reference sequence). CDR3 nucleotide sequence: TGCGCCAGCAGTGAGTCGAGCCAGCCCCAGCATTTT. Translation gives CASSESSQPQHF.

The chain links TRBV5-1 to TRBJ2-7; 7 bases line up with TRBD1. J gave up 3 bases and V 0 bases, and 3 bases lay outside the gene matches. In germline, CDR1 is SGHRS, CDR2 YFSETQ. This CDR3 has 14 residues. As DNA, the CDR3 is TGCGCCAGCAGCTTGGTTGGACAGGTCTACGAGCAGTACTTC. It codes for CASSLVGQVYEQYF.

The chain carries TRBV5-1 and TRBJ1-6; D not resolved. Per the germline V gene, CDR1 is SGHRS and CDR2 is YFSETQ. The length of the CDR3 is 15 residues. Trimming took off 0 bases at V and 6 bases at J, with 10 bases between the two ends. Here the CDR3 DNA reads TGCGCCAGCAGCTTGGCCACGTACCTTAATTCACCCCTCCACTTT. Encoded protein: CASSLATYLNSPLHF.

The chain has TRBV6-1 and TRBJ2-7; D tentatively fits TRBD1 or TRBD2 (5 bases each). The V gene lost 5 bases and the J gene lost 0 bases, with 8 bases spanning the gap. Germline lookup yields CDR1 MNHNS and CDR2 SASEGT. The CDR3 consists of 13 residues. The CDR3 sequence: CASSPGSSYEQYF. The CDR3 DNA reads as TGTGCCAGCAGTCCAGGGAGCTCCTACGAGCAGTACTTC.